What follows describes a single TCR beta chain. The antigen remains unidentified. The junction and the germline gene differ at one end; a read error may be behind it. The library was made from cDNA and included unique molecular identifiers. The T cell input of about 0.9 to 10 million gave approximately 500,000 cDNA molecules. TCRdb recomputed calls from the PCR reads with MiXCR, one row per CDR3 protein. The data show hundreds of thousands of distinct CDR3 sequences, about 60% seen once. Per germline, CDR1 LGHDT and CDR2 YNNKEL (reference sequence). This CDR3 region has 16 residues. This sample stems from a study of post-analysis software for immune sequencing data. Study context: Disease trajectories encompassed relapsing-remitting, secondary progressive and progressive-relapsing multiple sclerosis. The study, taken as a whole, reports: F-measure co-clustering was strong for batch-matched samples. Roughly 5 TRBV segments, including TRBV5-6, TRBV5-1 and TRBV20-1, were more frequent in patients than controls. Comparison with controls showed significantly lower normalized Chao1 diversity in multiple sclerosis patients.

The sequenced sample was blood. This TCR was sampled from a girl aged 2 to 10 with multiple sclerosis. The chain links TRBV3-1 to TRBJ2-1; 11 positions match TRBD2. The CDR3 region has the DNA TGCGCCAGCAGCCAAGATTTAGCGGGAGGGTCTGATGAGCAGTTCTTC. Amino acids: CASSQDLAGGSDEQFF.